These 4 T cell receptor beta chains share one sample of origin, sequenced in a study of cytotoxic CD8 clonotypes in ibrutinib-treated CLL. Some clones are missing from TCRdb's copy, which holds only in-frame ones; the method was immunoSEQ multiplex PCR. The sample carries about 140,000 clones, approximately 77% recorded once. The material sequenced was PBMCs, taken after 12 months of ibrutinib treatment. These receptors originate from a human donor with chronic lymphocytic leukemia.

V gene TRBV28 combines with J gene TRBJ2-2; 10 nucleotides agree with TRBD1. Losses at the gene ends were 5 bases for V and 6 bases for J; bases not matched to a gene: 3. Germline CDR1 reads MDHEN; CDR2 reads SYDVKM. CDR3 length: 14 residues. The CDR3 region is CASSRQGASGELFF. The CDR3 coding sequence is TGTGCCAGCAGTCGACAGGGGGCTTCCGGGGAGCTGTTTTTT.

The chain is built from TRBV7-9 and TRBJ2-1; TRBD2 matches at 8 bases. Germline trimming cut 6 bases from V and 7 bases from J; bases unmatched to any gene: 17. CDR1 and CDR2 from the germline V gene are SEHNR and FQNEAQ (reference sequence). The CDR3 runs to 17 residues. The DNA for the CDR3 is TGTGCCAGCAGACCCTGGCTGAGCGGGAGAGGGGGAAATGAGCAGTTCTTC. This encodes CASRPWLSGRGGNEQFF.

Turning to this clone: An end of the junction differs from the germline gene, which may be a read error. The chain carries TRBV6-5 and TRBJ2-6, with 7 nucleotides matching TRBD1. The CDR3 has 16 amino acids. CDR1 is MNHEY and CDR2 is SVGAGI in the germline V gene. The CDR3 DNA reads as TGTGCCAGCAGGTACTCAGGGGGTTCTGGGGCCAACGTCCTGACTTTC. It is translated as CASRYSGGSGANVLTF.

This clone was seen only a few times. The same CDR3 can be traced to other DNA sequences in this sample. The genes are TRBV20-1 and TRBJ2-1; D unresolved. Germline values: CDR1 DFQATT, CDR2 SNEGSKA (reference sequence). The CDR3 runs 11 residues. The V and J ends lost 1 base and 3 bases respectively, with 1 base between them. The CDR3 bases are TGCAGTGCTAGAGTCTACAATGAGCAGTTCTTC. Translation: CSARVYNEQFF.